These 29 T cell receptor beta chains were sequenced from one sample in a study of cytomegalovirus exposure and HLA in healthy donors. The PCR contained 60 Vbeta and 13 Jbeta primers. Using immunoSEQ multiplex PCR, the repertoire was profiled, and TCRdb retains in-frame clones only, with some absent. Of 65,000 to 85,000 clones in the sample, roughly 70% are singletons; the top ten hold around 15%. The sample consisted of PBMCs. The receptor set was obtained from a male donor in good health and CMV-seropositive.

This chain joins TRBV9 and TRBJ2-2; no clear D gene. CDR3 size: 11 residues. Germline values: CDR1 SGDLS, CDR2 YYNGEE. V dropped 5 bases and J dropped 6 bases, with 5 bases sitting between them. The CDR3 loop is CASRAAGELFF. The CDR3 nucleotides are TGTGCCAGCAGGGCAGCCGGGGAGCTGTTTTTT.

The chain joins TRBV5-4 to TRBJ2-5; possible D gene TRBD2, 5 bases. The V end was cut by 1 base, the J end by 0 bases, with 7 bases between. The CDR3 is made up of 14 amino acids. Germline V gene data show CDR1 as SGHNT and CDR2 as YYREEE (reference sequence). The CDR3: CASSLPGYQETQYF. CDR3 coding DNA: TGTGCCAGCAGCTTGCCGGGGTACCAAGAGACCCAGTACTTC.

The chain joins TRBV6-1 to TRBJ1-3; D gene uncertain. Germline loops: CDR1 MNHNS, CDR2 SASEGT. The CDR3 consists of 14 residues. Deletions cut 6 bases from V and 0 bases from J, with 9 bases between. CDR3 sequence reads: CASRPLYSGNTIYF. The CDR3 DNA follows: TGTGCCAGCAGGCCACTTTACTCTGGAAACACCATATATTTT.

The V and J genes are TRBV7-8 and TRBJ1-1; D not resolved. This CDR3 is built from 13 residues. Trimming shortened V by 3 bases and J by 0 bases, and 5 bases separated the two germline ends. Germline-derived CDR1 and CDR2 are SGHVS and FQNEAQ. The CDR3 bases are TGTGCCAGCAGCTTCCGGTTGAACACTGAAGCTTTCTTT. It specifies CASSFRLNTEAFF.

This chain uses TRBV29-1 with TRBJ2-3; the match to TRBD2 covers 9 bases. The CDR3 spans 14 residues. V lost 5 bases, J lost 4 bases, and 7 bases stayed unmatched. Germline V gives CDR1 SQVTM, CDR2 ANQGSEA. The CDR3 sequence is CSVWASGTADTQYF. The CDR3 region has the DNA TGCAGCGTTTGGGCTAGCGGGACCGCAGATACGCAGTATTTT.

This sequence joins TRBV7-6 and TRBJ1-4; D might be TRBD1 (6 bases). V was cut by 5 bases and J by 8 bases, with 21 bases left in between. Germline V gene data show CDR1 as SGHVS and CDR2 as FNYEAQ. The CDR3 totals 16 residues. The CDR3 sequence is CASSLQPGGGREKLFF. The CDR3 region has the DNA TGTGCCAGCAGCCTTCAACCGGGAGGGGGAAGGGAAAAACTGTTTTTT.

As regards this clone: The junction does not match germline at one end; this may be a read error. The chain joins TRBV7-9 to TRBJ2-3; D is perhaps TRBD1 (6 bases). From germline, CDR1 is SEHNR and CDR2 FQNEAQ (reference sequence). The CDR3 runs 14 residues. The CDR3 region is CASSLYRGTDTQYF. CDR3 in DNA: TGTGCTAGCAGCCTATACAGGGGCACAGATACGCAGTATTTT.

Only a few counts were recorded for this clone. The chain combines TRBV7-2 with TRBJ2-7, with 9 bases that match TRBD2. The germline V gene encodes CDR1 SGHTA and CDR2 FQGNSA. This CDR3 is built from 17 residues. The junction had 12 bases not matched to a gene; V was cut back by 5 bases and J by 1 base. The CDR3 is CASSAGLRAGGSYEQYF. The CDR3 nucleotides read TGTGCCAGCAGCGCCGGGCTCCGGGCGGGGGGGTCCTACGAGCAGTACTTC.

This clone was seen once. The V and J genes are TRBV27 and TRBJ1-3; 8 nucleotides align to TRBD1. The V segment lost 6 bases and the J segment 0 bases; nucleotides outside the gene matches: 4. Per the germline V gene, CDR1 is MNHEY and CDR2 is SMNVEV (reference sequence). The CDR3 is 15 amino acids. The CDR3 region is CASRDRGLSGNTIYF. CDR3 nucleotide sequence: TGTGCCAGCAGAGACAGGGGCCTCTCTGGAAACACCATATATTTT.

The chain links TRBV11-2 to TRBJ2-7; D not resolved. The germline V gene encodes CDR1 SGHAT and CDR2 FQNNGV. Trimming took off 1 base at V and 6 bases at J, with 13 bases between the two ends. The CDR3 length is 14 residues. The CDR3 loop reads CASSLGLAMGEQYF. The CDR3 DNA reads as TGTGCCAGCAGCTTAGGATTAGCAATGGGCGAGCAGTACTTC.

The V call is TRBV9, the J call TRBJ2-5; D call uncertain. Looked up from germline, CDR1 is SGDLS and CDR2 is YYNGEE. V was clipped by 1 base and J by 2 bases, with 15 bases between them. This CDR3 is built from 16 residues. The CDR3 here is CASSVRPPCAQETQYF. The CDR3 DNA follows: TGTGCCAGCAGCGTACGCCCTCCCTGCGCGCAAGAGACCCAGTACTTC.

The rearrangement uses TRBV7-9 and TRBJ2-7; possibly TRBD2 for D (5 bases). Trimming shortened V by 4 bases and J by 3 bases, and 13 bases separated the two germline ends. The CDR3 is 14 amino acids. The germline V gene encodes CDR1 SEHNR and CDR2 FQNEAQ (reference sequence). The CDR3 DNA is TGTGCCAGCAGCTCAGGACTTAGTCTCTACGAGCAGTACTTC. Encoded protein: CASSSGLSLYEQYF.

The rearrangement links TRBV27 to TRBJ1-5; 11 bases line up with TRBD1. V dropped 8 bases and J dropped 2; count of bases not matched to a gene: 11. CDR1 is MNHEY and CDR2 is SMNVEV in the germline V gene (reference sequence). The length of the CDR3 is 17 residues. This CDR3 is CASAPWGTGGGNQPQHF. The CDR3 DNA is TGTGCCAGCGCGCCCTGGGGGACAGGGGGTGGCAATCAGCCCCAGCATTTT.

The chain couples TRBV30 to TRBJ1-1; TRBD1 matches 7 bases. V was pared by 4 bases and J by 6 bases, with 5 bases of the junction left unmatched. Per the germline V gene, CDR1 is GTSNPN and CDR2 is SVGIG (reference sequence). This CDR3 is 12 amino acids long. The CDR3 region has the DNA TGTGCCTGGACATTAGGGACAGCTGAAGCTTTCTTT. Its translation: CAWTLGTAEAFF.

V usage is TRBV19 and J usage is TRBJ1-5, with 9 bases fitting TRBD1. With 2 bases clipped from V and 11 bases from J, the junction kept 10 bases outside the gene matches. Germline-derived CDR1 and CDR2 are LNHDA and SQIVND (reference sequence). There are 15 residues in the CDR3. The CDR3 spells CASSISGQGLEAQHF. DNA for the CDR3: TGTGCCAGTAGTATATCGGGACAGGGCTTAGAAGCCCAGCATTTT.

In its sample, this clone was seen once. V gene TRBV27 combines with J gene TRBJ1-2, with D possibly being TRBD1 (5 bases). Between the trimmed V and J ends, which lost 8 bases and 7 bases, there was a span of 17 bases. The CDR3 has 13 amino acids. Germline V gene sequence: CDR1 MNHEY, CDR2 SMNVEV (reference sequence). The CDR3 loop reads CASRLVGASGYTF. The CDR3 DNA reads TGTGCCAGCCGACTAGTTGGGGCGAGTGGCTACACCTTC.

V is TRBV2 and J is TRBJ2-7, with D unresolved. CDR1 and CDR2 (germline): SNHLY, FYNNEI. V lost 1 base to trimming and J lost 3 bases, with 7 bases between them. This CDR3 contains 13 residues. This CDR3 is CASSEEWHYEQYF. The CDR3 coding sequence is TGTGCCAGCAGTGAAGAATGGCACTACGAGCAGTACTTC.

This clone was recorded a few times. The chain carries TRBV5-1 and TRBJ2-5; 15 positions match TRBD2. From germline, CDR1 is SGHRS and CDR2 YFSETQ. This CDR3 contains 16 residues. V lost 4 bases, J lost 4 bases, and 5 bases stayed unmatched. DNA for the CDR3: TGCGCCAGCAGCAGGCCGGGACTAGCGGGGGGAGAGACCCAGTACTTC. It encodes CASSRPGLAGGETQYF.

The chain has TRBV7-2 and TRBJ2-1, with TRBD2 identical over 7 bases. There are 15 residues in the CDR3. The V segment lost 3 bases and the J segment 4 bases; nucleotides outside the gene matches: 6. Germline CDR1 SGHTA, CDR2 FQGNSA. The CDR3 reads CASSFSLAGYNEQFF. CDR3 sequence (DNA): TGTGCCAGCAGCTTTTCATTAGCGGGTTACAATGAGCAGTTCTTC.

The chain is built from TRBV5-1 and TRBJ1-5, with D uncertain. The CDR3 length is 14 residues. The ends were cut back, 1 base at V and 6 bases at J, with 11 bases in the middle. CDR1 is SGHRS and CDR2 is YFSETQ in the germline V gene. In DNA, the CDR3 is TGCGCCAGCAGCTTGCCTGGTGCAGGTCAGCCCCAGCATTTT. Residues: CASSLPGAGQPQHF. Full variable domain (rest looked up from reference TRBV5-1 and TRBJ1-5): KAGVTQTPRYLIKTRGQQVTLSCSPISGHRSVSWYQQTPGQGLQFLFEYFSETQRNKGNFPGRFSGRQFSNSRSEMNVSTLELGDSALYLCASSLPGAGQPQHFGDGTRLSIL.

This chain joins TRBV10-2 and TRBJ2-7; D not resolved. Deletions cut 8 bases from V and 6 bases from J, with 14 bases between. CDR3 length equals 12 residues. Germline V gives CDR1 WSHSY, CDR2 SAAADI. The CDR3 DNA reads TGCGCCAGCCGCTCAGATTGGTCCGAGCAGTACTTC. It is translated as CASRSDWSEQYF.

This clone was counted once. The V and J genes are TRBV5-1 and TRBJ2-1; no definite D call. Germline V gene sequence: CDR1 SGHRS, CDR2 YFSETQ. V was trimmed by 0 bases and J by 5 bases, leaving 3 bases between them. The CDR3 is 12 amino acids. The CDR3 protein is CASSLANNEQFF. CDR3 nucleotides: TGCGCCAGCAGCTTGGCCAACAATGAGCAGTTCTTC.

This chain links TRBV10-3 with TRBJ2-5; possible D gene TRBD2, 6 bases. The CDR3 totals 15 residues. Germline lookup yields CDR1 ENHRY and CDR2 SYGVKD. Trimming took 4 bases from V and 0 from J, leaving 12 bases between them. The CDR3 coding sequence is TGTGCCATCAGTGGGGGGGACCGAGACCAAGAGACCCAGTACTTC. Residues: CAISGGDRDQETQYF.

This rearrangement joins TRBV27 to TRBJ2-1; TRBD1 matches at 9 bases. The CDR3 length is 13 residues. Per germline, CDR1 MNHEY and CDR2 SMNVEV (reference sequence). The junction had 7 bases not matched to a gene; V was cut back by 7 bases and J by 9 bases. CDR3 sequence (DNA): TGTGCCAGCAACGAACAGGGGGCAGGTGAGCAGTTCTTC. This translates into CASNEQGAGEQFF.

The rearrangement uses TRBV9 and TRBJ1-5; possible D gene TRBD1, 5 bases. Trimming removed 5 bases at V and 10 bases at J, with 19 bases between. Germline V CDR1 and CDR2: SGDLS, YYNGEE. This CDR3 region has 14 residues. The CDR3 protein is CASSLGEGIVPQHF. In DNA form, the CDR3 reads TGTGCCAGCAGTCTAGGGGAAGGGATCGTTCCCCAGCATTTT. Together with reference TRBV9 and TRBJ1-5, the CDR3 gives the full variable domain: DSGVTQTPKHLITATGQRVTLRCSPRSGDLSVYWYQQSLDQGLQFLIQYYNGEERAKGNILERFSAQQFPDLHSELNLSSLELGDSALYFCASSLGEGIVPQHFGDGTRLSIL.

The rearrangement uses TRBV27 and TRBJ2-5; 7 positions agree with TRBD2. Matching the DNA end better, TRBJ2-7 makes the J call doubtful. From germline, CDR1 is MNHEY and CDR2 SMNVEV (reference sequence). There are 16 residues in the CDR3. CDR3 coding DNA: TGTGCCAGCAAAGTGGGAGGGACGGCAGCGGTGGGCGAGCAGTACTTC. This sequence encodes CASKVGGTAAVGEQYF.

This clone showed up just a few times. The V gene is TRBV7-9, the J gene TRBJ1-6; D gene unclear. The germline V gene has CDR1 SEHNR and CDR2 FQNEAQ (reference sequence). CDR3 size: 15 residues. V gave up 5 bases and J gave up 8 bases, with 16 bases separating them. The CDR3 DNA follows: TGTGCCAGCAGCGGGCCGGGATCTCTCGATTCACCCCTCCACTTT. It yields the protein CASSGPGSLDSPLHF.

This clone was detected only a few times. The chain recombines TRBV7-9 with TRBJ1-5, with D unresolved. V lost 2 bases and J 9 bases, leaving 14 bases between the germline ends. CDR3 length: 14 amino acids. The germline gives CDR1 SEHNR, CDR2 FQNEAQ (reference sequence). CDR3 protein: CASSLSQALGPQHF. The CDR3 coding sequence is TGTGCCAGCAGCTTATCGCAGGCCCTCGGGCCCCAGCATTTT.

Here the CDR3 reads CASSRITGGNEQFF. The CDR3 DNA follows: TGTGCCAGCAGCCGAATAACAGGGGGCAATGAGCAGTTCTTC. The V call is TRBV13, the J call TRBJ2-1; 8 bases map to TRBD1. CDR3 length: 14 residues. Germline loops: CDR1 PRHDT, CDR2 FYEKMQ (reference sequence). The junction had 6 bases not matched to a gene; V was cut back by 5 bases and J by 6 bases.